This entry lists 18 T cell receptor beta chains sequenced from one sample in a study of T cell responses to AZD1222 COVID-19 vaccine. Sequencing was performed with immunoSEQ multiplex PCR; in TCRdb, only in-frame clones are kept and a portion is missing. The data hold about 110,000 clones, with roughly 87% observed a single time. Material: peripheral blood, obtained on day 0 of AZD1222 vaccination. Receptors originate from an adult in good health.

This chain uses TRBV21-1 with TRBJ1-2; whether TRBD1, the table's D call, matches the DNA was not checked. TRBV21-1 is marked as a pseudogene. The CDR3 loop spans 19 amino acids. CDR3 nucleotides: TGTGCCAGCAGCCCCAGGGGGAGGGACAGGGCATACCTTAACTATGGCTACACCTTC. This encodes CASSPRGRDRAYLNYGYTF.

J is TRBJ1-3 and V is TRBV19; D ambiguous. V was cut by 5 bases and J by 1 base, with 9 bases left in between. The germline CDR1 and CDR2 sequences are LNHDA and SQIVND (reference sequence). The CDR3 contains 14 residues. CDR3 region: CASSAGYSGNTIYF. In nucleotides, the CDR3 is TGTGCCAGTAGTGCGGGTTATTCTGGAAACACCATATATTTT. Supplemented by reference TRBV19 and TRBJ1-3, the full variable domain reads DGGITQSPKYLFRKEGQNVTLSCEQNLNHDAMYWYRQDPGQGLRLIYYSQIVNDFQKGDIAEGYSVSREKKESFPLTVTSAQKNPTAFYLCASSAGYSGNTIYFGEGSWLTVV.

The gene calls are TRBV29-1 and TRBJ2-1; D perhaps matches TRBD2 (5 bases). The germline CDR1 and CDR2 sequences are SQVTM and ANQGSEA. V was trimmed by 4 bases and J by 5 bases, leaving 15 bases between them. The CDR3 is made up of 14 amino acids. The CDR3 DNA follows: TGCAGCGTTGGATCGGGAATTTCTAACAATGAGCAGTTCTTC. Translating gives CSVGSGISNNEQFF.

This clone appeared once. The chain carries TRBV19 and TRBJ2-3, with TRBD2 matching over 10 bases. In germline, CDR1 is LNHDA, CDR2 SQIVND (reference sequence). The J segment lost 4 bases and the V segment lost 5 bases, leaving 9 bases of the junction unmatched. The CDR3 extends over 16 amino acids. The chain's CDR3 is CASSRRTSGGPDTQYF. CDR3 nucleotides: TGTGCCAGTAGTCGCCGGACTAGCGGAGGGCCAGATACGCAGTATTTT.

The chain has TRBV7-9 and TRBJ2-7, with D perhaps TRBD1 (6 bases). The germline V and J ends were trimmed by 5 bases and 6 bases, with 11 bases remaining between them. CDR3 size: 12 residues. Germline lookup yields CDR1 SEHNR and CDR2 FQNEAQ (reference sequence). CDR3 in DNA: TGTGCCAGCAGCCCCTCAGGGGCCGAGCAGTACTTC. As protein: CASSPSGAEQYF.

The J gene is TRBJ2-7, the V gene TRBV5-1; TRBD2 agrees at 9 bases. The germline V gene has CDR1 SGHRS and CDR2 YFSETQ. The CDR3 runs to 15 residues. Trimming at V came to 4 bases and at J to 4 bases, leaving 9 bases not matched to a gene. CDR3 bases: TGCGCCAGCAGCCTCAATAGCGGGAGTGGGTACGAGCAGTACTTC. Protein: CASSLNSGSGYEQYF.

CDR3 residues: CASSPDTDSPLHF. The CDR3, as DNA: TGTGCCAGCAGTCCCGACACGGATTCACCCCTCCACTTT. The rearrangement uses TRBV28 and TRBJ1-6; no clear D gene. The germline V and J ends were trimmed by 5 bases and 8 bases, with 10 bases remaining between them. The germline V gene has CDR1 MDHEN and CDR2 SYDVKM. The CDR3 has 13 amino acids. Full variable domain (missing parts from reference TRBV28 and TRBJ1-6): DVKVTQSSRYLVKRTGEKVFLECVQDMDHENMFWYRQDPGLGLRLIYFSYDVKMKEKGDIPEGYSVSREKKERFSLILESASTNQTSMYLCASSPDTDSPLHFGNGTRLTVT.

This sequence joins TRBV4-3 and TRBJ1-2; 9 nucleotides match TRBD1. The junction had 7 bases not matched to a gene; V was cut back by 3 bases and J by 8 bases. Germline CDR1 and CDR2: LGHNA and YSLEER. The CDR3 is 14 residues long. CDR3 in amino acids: CASSQYRGLEGYTF. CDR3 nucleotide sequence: TGCGCCAGCAGCCAGTACAGGGGGCTGGAAGGCTACACCTTC.

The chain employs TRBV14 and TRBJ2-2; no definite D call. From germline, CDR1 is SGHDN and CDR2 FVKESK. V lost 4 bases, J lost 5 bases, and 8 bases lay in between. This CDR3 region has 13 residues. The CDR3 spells CASSPELTGELFF. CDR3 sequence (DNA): TGTGCCAGCAGCCCGGAGTTGACCGGGGAGCTGTTTTTT.

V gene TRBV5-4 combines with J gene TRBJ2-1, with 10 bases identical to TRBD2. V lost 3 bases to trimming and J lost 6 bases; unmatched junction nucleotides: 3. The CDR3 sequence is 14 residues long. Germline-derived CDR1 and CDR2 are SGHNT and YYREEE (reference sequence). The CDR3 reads CASSSLAGGNEQFF. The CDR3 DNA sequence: TGTGCCAGCAGCTCATTAGCGGGGGGCAATGAGCAGTTCTTC.

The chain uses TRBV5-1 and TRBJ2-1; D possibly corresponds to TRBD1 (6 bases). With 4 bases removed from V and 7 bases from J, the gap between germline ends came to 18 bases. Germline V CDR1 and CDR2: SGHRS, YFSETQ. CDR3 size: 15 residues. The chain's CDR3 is CASSQQGTPLNEQFF. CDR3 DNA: TGCGCCAGCAGCCAACAGGGCACCCCGTTAAATGAGCAGTTCTTC.

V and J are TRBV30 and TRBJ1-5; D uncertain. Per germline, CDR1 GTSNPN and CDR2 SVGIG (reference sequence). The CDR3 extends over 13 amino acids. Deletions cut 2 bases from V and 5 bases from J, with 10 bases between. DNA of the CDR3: TGTGCCTGGAGTCCGGGGAACGATCAGCCCCAGCATTTT. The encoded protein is CAWSPGNDQPQHF.

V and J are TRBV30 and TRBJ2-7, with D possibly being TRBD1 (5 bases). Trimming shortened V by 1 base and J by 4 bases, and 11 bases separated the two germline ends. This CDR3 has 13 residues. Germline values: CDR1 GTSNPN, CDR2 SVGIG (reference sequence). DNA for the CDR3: TGTGCCTGGAGTGCAGGGATTAGTTACGAGCAGTACTTC. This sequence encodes CAWSAGISYEQYF.

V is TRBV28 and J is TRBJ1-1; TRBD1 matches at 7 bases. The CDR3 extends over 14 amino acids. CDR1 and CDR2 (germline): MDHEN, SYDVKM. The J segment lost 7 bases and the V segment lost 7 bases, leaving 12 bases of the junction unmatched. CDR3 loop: CASIPRGQRVEAFF. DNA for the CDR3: TGTGCCAGCATTCCAAGGGGACAGAGGGTTGAAGCTTTCTTT.

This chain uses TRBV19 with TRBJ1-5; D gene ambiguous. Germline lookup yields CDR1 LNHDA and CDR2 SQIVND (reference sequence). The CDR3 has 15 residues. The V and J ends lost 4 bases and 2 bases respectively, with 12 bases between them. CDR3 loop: CASSKERLGNQPQHF. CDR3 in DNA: TGTGCCAGTAGTAAGGAGCGTTTAGGCAATCAGCCCCAGCATTTT.

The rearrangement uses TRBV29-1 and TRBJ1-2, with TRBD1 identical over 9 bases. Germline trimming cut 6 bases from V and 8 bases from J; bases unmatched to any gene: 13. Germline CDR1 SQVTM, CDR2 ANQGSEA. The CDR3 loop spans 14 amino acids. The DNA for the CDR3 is TGCAGCGTACGCACCCGGGACAGGGTTCTAGGCTACACCTTC. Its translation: CSVRTRDRVLGYTF.

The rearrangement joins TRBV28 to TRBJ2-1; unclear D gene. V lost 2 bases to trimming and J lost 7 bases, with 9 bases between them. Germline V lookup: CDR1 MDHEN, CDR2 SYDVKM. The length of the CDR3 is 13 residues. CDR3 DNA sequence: TGTGCCAGCAGTTTAGGGGTTTGGAATGAGCAGTTCTTC. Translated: CASSLGVWNEQFF.

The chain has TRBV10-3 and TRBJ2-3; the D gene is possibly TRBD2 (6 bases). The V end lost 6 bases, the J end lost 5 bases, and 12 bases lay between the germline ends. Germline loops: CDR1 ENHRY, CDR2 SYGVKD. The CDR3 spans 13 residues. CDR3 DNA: TGTGCCATCAGCGCGTATAGCGGAGATACGCAGTATTTT. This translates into CAISAYSGDTQYF.